This TCR beta chain was recovered during a study of CD8+CD57+ T cells in acquired aplastic anemia. Across the study: When averaged, DNA from sorted CD4+ and CD8+ cells came to around 3.1 ug.

V was trimmed by 2 bases and J by 5 bases, leaving 16 bases between them. The length of the CDR3 is 16 residues. Germline loops: CDR1 MNHEY, CDR2 SVGEGT. The sample holds many counts of this clonotype. The antigen is not known. Profiling that covered TCR beta VDJ and CDR3 relied on genomic DNA as its template. TCRdb re-analysed the reads in MiXCR, keeping a single row per CDR3 protein. The sample holds around 250,000 distinct CDR3 sequences, less than 85% seen once. Study conclusions and caveats: Patients and healthy controls showed no significant CD8+ Simpson's diversity difference. Patients had around 28 CD8+ CDR3 sequences in common with controls (the shared set).

By flow cytometry, patients selected for sequencing had shown an expansion of CD8+CD57+ cells. In all patients, the disease was severe acquired aplastic anemia. Sequencing was carried out using sorted CD4+, CD8+, or CD8+CD57+ T cells (not recorded which) from PBMCs. V and J are TRBV6-2 or TRBV6-3 and TRBJ1-5; a possible D gene is TRBD1 (5 bases). This receptor was obtained from a human donor with aplastic anemia. In DNA, the CDR3 is TGTGCCAGCAGTTACCACCCCGGGGCAGGTCATCAGCCCCAGCATTTT. Its translation is CASSYHPGAGHQPQHF.